Listed below are T cell receptor beta chains from one sample, sequenced in a study of shared clonotypes between healthy human individuals. Profiling relied on immunoSEQ multiplex PCR, and the TCRdb table lists in-frame clones only, not all of them. The profile shows about 2.3 million clones, just over 90% of them singletons. The specimen was naive CD4+ T cells from PBMCs. The receptors were gathered from a man aged 18 to 30 in good health. Some clones in this sample may be carry-over from other donors' samples. The CDR3 runs from the conserved cysteine through the conserved F or W. A D gene is named only where the DNA matches it firmly. Only some rows state a clone size, as once, few, many or a class for expanded clones.

>TRBJ2-7|.|.|TRBV30
TGTGCCTGGAGTAACGACAGGGAGCAGTACTTC
CAWSNDREQYF
>TRBJ2-3|.|TRBD2|TRBV28
TGTGCCAGCAGTTTAATGGCGGGAGGGGCAGATACGCAGTATTTT
CASSLMAGGADTQYF
>TRBJ1-4|.|.|TRBV6-6
TGTGCCAGCAGCCCCGACTCGTGGGGGGGAAAACTGTTTTTT
CASSPDSWGGKLFF
>TRBJ1-1|.|.|TRBV10-2
TGCGCCAGCAGGCGGGTCGACACTGAAGCTTTCTTT
CASRRVDTEAFF
>TRBJ2-7|.|TRBD1|TRBV5-1
TGCGCCAGCACCATTGGGACAGGGTCCTACGAGCAGTACTTC
CASTIGTGSYEQYF
>TRBJ2-4|.|TRBD1|TRBV30
TGTGCTGCCGTCCCGGGACAGGGGCTAGCCAAAAACATTCAGTACTTC
CAAVPGQGLAKNIQYF
>TRBJ2-3|.|TRBD2|TRBV5-1
TGCGCCAGCAGCTGGGGACTAGCGTGGACAGATACGCAGTATTTT
CASSWGLAWTDTQYF
>TRBJ2-7|.|.|TRBV25-1
TGTGCCAGCAGTGAGGGCAGTTCCTACGAGCAGTACTTC
CASSEGSSYEQYF
>TRBJ2-7|.|.|TRBV6-5
TGTGCCAGCAGTTACGTCCGGAAAGGCTACGAGCAGTACTTC
CASSYVRKGYEQYF
>TRBJ1-2|.|.|TRBV28
TGTGCCAGCAGGGGGGGCGGACCTAACTATGGCTACACCTTC
CASRGGGPNYGYTF
>TRBJ2-2|.|.|TRBV6-1
TGTGCCAGCAGTCCCCAGGTTGTGGCCGGGGAGCTGTTTTTT
CASSPQVVAGELFF
>TRBJ1-2|.|TRBD1|TRBV4-1
TGCGCCAGCAGCCAAGGGACAGGAGAACTCTATGGCTACACCTTC
CASSQGTGELYGYTF
>TRBJ1-1|once|.|TRBV5-1
TGCGCCAGCAGCTTGGAGAGGGGCACTGAAGCTTTCTTT
CASSLERGTEAFF
>TRBJ1-1|.|.|TRBV5-8
TGTGCCAGCAGCTTCAGGGGCTTCTTGAACACTGAAGCTTTCTTT
CASSFRGFLNTEAFF
>TRBJ2-1|.|.|TRBV7-9
TGTGCCAGCAGCCCGCGGACCCGCAACCCGTTCTACAATGAGCAGTTCTTC
CASSPRTRNPFYNEQFF
>TRBJ1-3|few|.|TRBV6-5
TGTGCCAGCAGTTCAGGACAATTCTCTGGAAACACCATATATTTT
CASSSGQFSGNTIYF
>TRBJ2-1|.|TRBD2|TRBV28
TGTGCCAGCAGGACTAGCGGGACTTACAATGAGCAGTTCTTC
CASRTSGTYNEQFF
>TRBJ2-3|.|.|TRBV6-1
TGTGCCAGCACGGCAGTAACAGCGACAGATACGCAGTATTTT
CASTAVTATDTQYF
>TRBJ2-3|.|.|TRBV4-2
TGTGCCAGCAGCGGGGCTAGGGGCACAGATACGCAGTATTTT
CASSGARGTDTQYF
>TRBJ2-7|.|.|TRBV6-6
TGTGCCAGCAGTTACTCGAGGGGAGTGGGCGAGCAGTACTTC
CASSYSRGVGEQYF
>TRBJ2-7|.|.|TRBV5-4
TGTGCCAGCAGCTATGGGACGGAATGGTACGAGCAGTACTTC
CASSYGTEWYEQYF
>TRBJ2-6|.|TRBD1|TRBV28
TGTGCCAGCAACCGATTAGGGGACAGGGGGCGGGCTGGGGCCAACGTCCTGACTTTC
CASNRLGDRGRAGANVLTF
>TRBJ2-7|.|TRBD2|TRBV13
TGTGCCAGCAGCTTAGCGGGAGGGCCCTACGAGCAGTACTTC
CASSLAGGPYEQYF
>TRBJ2-1|.|TRBD2|TRBV18
TGTGCCAGCTCACCTCTAGCGGGAAACTCCTACAATGAGCAGTTCTTC
CASSPLAGNSYNEQFF
>TRBJ2-4|.|TRBD1|TRBV7-9
TGTGCCAGCAGCCTGCCGTTACAGGGGGGCTTTGCCAAAAACATTCAGTACTTC
CASSLPLQGGFAKNIQYF
>TRBJ1-2|.|TRBD1|TRBV29-1
TGCAGCGTAGGAAGACAGGGGGACTTCTATGGCTACACCTTC
CSVGRQGDFYGYTF
>TRBJ2-2|.|.|TRBV19
TGTGCCGCCCGGTGGGCCGCGAACACCGGGGAGCTGTTTTTT
CAARWAANTGELFF
>TRBJ2-5|.|.|TRBV7-9
TGTGCCAGCAGCGGGTATGAGACCCAGTACTTC
CASSGYETQYF
>TRBJ2-1|.|TRBD1|TRBV6-4
TGTGCCAGCAGACGCTCGACAGGGTTGGGTGAGCAGTTCTTC
CASRRSTGLGEQFF